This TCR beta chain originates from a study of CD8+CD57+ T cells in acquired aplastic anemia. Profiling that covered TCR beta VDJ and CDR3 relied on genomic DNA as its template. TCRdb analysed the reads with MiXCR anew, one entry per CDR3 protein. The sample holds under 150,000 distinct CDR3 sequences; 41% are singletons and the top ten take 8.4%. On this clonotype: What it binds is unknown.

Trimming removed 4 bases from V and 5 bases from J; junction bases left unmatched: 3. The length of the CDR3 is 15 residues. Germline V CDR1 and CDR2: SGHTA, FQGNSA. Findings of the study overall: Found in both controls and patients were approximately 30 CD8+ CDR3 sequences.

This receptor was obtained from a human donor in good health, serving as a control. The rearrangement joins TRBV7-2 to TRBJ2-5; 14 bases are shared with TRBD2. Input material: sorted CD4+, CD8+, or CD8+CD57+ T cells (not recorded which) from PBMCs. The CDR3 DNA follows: TGTGCCAGCAGCTGGGGACTAGCGGGAGCGGAGACCCAGTACTTC. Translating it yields CASSWGLAGAETQYF.